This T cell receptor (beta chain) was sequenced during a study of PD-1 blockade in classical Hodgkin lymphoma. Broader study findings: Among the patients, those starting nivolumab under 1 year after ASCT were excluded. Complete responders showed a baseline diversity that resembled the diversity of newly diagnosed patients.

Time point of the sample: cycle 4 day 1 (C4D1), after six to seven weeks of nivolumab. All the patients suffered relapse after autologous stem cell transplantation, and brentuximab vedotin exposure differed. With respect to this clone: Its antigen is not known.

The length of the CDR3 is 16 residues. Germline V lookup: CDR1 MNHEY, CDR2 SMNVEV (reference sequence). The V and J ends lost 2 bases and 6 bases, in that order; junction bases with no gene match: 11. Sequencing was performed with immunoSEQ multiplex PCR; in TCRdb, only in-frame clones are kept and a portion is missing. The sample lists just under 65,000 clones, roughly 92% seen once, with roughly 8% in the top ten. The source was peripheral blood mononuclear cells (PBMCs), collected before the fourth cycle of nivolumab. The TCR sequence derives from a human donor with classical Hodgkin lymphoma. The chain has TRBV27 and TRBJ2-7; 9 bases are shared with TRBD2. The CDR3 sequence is CASSLMGTSRIVEQYF. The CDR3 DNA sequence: TGTGCCAGCAGTTTAATGGGGACTAGCCGTATCGTCGAGCAGTACTTC.